These T cell receptor beta chains were read from a single sample in a study of cytomegalovirus exposure and HLA in healthy donors. The protocol was immunoSEQ multiplex PCR, while the TCRdb copy is restricted to in-frame clones and leaves out a portion. The sample is made up of under 150,000 clones, and the top ten hold 1.5% to 1.8% of it. Sequencing was carried out using PBMCs. All receptors derive from a woman between 40 and 55 years old in good health and CMV-seronegative. Both conserved end residues are part of each CDR3. D genes are given only for firm matches.

>TRBV7-7|TRBD2|TRBJ2-3
CASSSGGAGTDTQYF
TGTGCTAGCAGCTCCGGGGGGGCCGGGACAGATACGCAGTATTTT
>TRBV28|TRBD1|TRBJ1-6
CAGGGDRSPLHF
TGTGCCGGCGGTGGGGACAGGTCACCCCTCCACTTT
>TRBV28|TRBD1|TRBJ2-2
CAGSYTGGEAGELFF
TGTGCCGGCAGTTACACAGGGGGAGAGGCCGGGGAGCTGTTTTTT
>TRBV9|TRBD1|TRBJ1-5
CASIKTGTGDSNQPQHF
TGTGCCAGCATCAAAACCGGGACAGGGGATAGCAATCAGCCCCAGCATTTT
>TRBV28|-|TRBJ1-2
CASATGNYGYTF
TGTGCCAGCGCGACGGGGAACTATGGCTACACCTTC
>TRBV6-5|-|TRBJ2-7
CASRGRGYEQYF
TGTGCCAGCAGAGGGAGGGGGTACGAGCAGTACTTC
>TRBV7-2|TRBD1|TRBJ1-2
CASRYAAGQGYGYTF
TGTGCCAGCAGGTACGCCGCAGGACAGGGTTATGGCTACACCTTC
>TRBV2|-|TRBJ1-1
CASSDQAIRLNTEAFF
TGTGCCAGCAGTGACCAGGCTATTAGGTTGAACACTGAAGCTTTCTTT
>TRBV4-1|TRBD2|TRBJ2-1
CASSQGLQRGQHYNEQFF
TGCGCCAGCAGCCAAGGGTTGCAGCGGGGGCAACATTACAATGAGCAGTTCTTC
>TRBV9|-|TRBJ1-2
CASKEGEGVYGYTF
TGTGCCAGCAAGGAGGGGGAGGGAGTCTATGGCTACACCTTC
>TRBV7-3|TRBD2|TRBJ2-1
CASSGLAGAHYNEQFF
TGTGCCAGCTCCGGACTAGCGGGGGCCCACTACAATGAGCAGTTCTTC
>TRBV25-1|-|TRBJ2-3
CASSEPPPDTQYF
TGCGCCAGCAGTGAACCCCCCCCGGATACGCAGTATTTT
>TRBV5-4|TRBD1|TRBJ2-6
CASSPPQGVRANVLTF
TGTGCCAGCAGCCCACCTCAGGGGGTGAGGGCCAACGTCCTGACTTTC
>TRBV7-2|-|TRBJ2-1
CASSEQGGQFF
TGTGCCAGCAGTGAACAGGGTGGTCAGTTCTTC
>TRBV2|TRBD1|TRBJ2-6
CASSRDRSGANVLTF
TGTGCCAGCAGCCGGGACAGATCTGGGGCCAACGTCCTGACTTTC
>TRBV19|-|TRBJ1-6
CASRPGESYNSPLHF
TGTGCCAGTAGACCCGGGGAGTCCTATAATTCACCCCTCCACTTT
>TRBV4-2|-|TRBJ1-4
CASSQGVERTTNEKLFF
TGTGCCAGCAGCCAGGGCGTTGAACGAACAACTAATGAAAAACTGTTTTTT
>TRBV6-6|-|TRBJ1-5
CASSYSDQPQHF
TGTGCCAGCAGTTATTCTGATCAGCCCCAGCATTTT
>TRBV11-2|TRBD1|TRBJ1-5
CASSRTGTVNQPQHF
TGTGCCAGCAGCCGCACCGGGACAGTCAATCAGCCCCAGCATTTT
>TRBV19|TRBD1|TRBJ2-1
CASSGTGRLHEQFF
TGTGCCAGTTCTGGGACAGGACGCCTCCATGAGCAGTTCTTC
>TRBV5-1|-|TRBJ1-6
CASSLLVGGNSPLHF
TGCGCCAGCAGCTTACTGGTCGGGGGGAATTCACCCCTCCACTTT
>TRBV2|-|TRBJ1-4
CASSEGPYGEEKLFF
TGTGCCAGCAGTGAAGGGCCCTACGGGGAGGAAAAACTGTTTTTT
>TRBV28|TRBD1|TRBJ1-1
CASSFWTGSNTEAFF
TGTGCCAGCAGTTTTTGGACAGGATCTAACACTGAAGCTTTCTTT
>TRBV6-1|-|TRBJ1-4
CASSGGGAGEKLFF
TGTGCCAGCAGTGGGGGGGGCGCCGGTGAAAAACTGTTTTTT
>TRBV18|-|TRBJ1-1
CASSPTIMNTEAFF
TGTGCCAGCTCACCAACTATCATGAACACTGAAGCTTTCTTT
>TRBV5-6|TRBD1|TRBJ1-2
CASSSRQGAGYGYTF
TGTGCCAGCAGCTCTAGACAGGGGGCGGGCTATGGCTACACCTTC
>TRBV27|-|TRBJ1-2
CASSLSSRVGSGGYTF
TGTGCCAGCAGTTTATCCTCTCGGGTAGGGTCGGGAGGCTACACCTTC
>TRBV5-1|TRBD2|TRBJ2-3
CASSLLAGGTDTQYF
TGCGCCAGCAGCTTACTAGCGGGCGGCACAGATACGCAGTATTTT
>TRBV28|TRBD1|TRBJ1-2
CASIGQGRYGYTF
TGTGCCAGCATCGGACAGGGGAGATATGGCTACACCTTC